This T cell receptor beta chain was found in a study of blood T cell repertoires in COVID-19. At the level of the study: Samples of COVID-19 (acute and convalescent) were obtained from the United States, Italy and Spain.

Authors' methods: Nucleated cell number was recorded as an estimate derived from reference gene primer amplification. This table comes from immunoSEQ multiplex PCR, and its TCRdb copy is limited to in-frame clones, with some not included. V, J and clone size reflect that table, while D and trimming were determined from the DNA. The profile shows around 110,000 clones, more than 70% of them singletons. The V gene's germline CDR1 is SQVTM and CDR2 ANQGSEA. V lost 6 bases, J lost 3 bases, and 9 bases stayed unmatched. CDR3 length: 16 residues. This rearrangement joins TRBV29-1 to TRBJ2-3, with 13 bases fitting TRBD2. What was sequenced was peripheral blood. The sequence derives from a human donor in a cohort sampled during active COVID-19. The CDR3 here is CSVAGLAGRGTDTQYF. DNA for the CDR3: TGCAGCGTCGCGGGACTAGCGGGACGGGGGACAGATACGCAGTATTTT.